What follows are 21 T cell receptor beta chains derived from one specimen sequenced in a study of T cells in Graves' hyperthyroidism and ophthalmopathy. It was RNA transcripts that yielded the amplified TCR beta CDR3 regions. HTBI primers were the set used in a first-round RT-PCR of the TCR CDR3. TCRdb redid the calling of the multiplex PCR reads with MiXCR, one entry per CDR3 protein. The repertoire has about 350,000 distinct CDR3 sequences, roughly 14% of them found once; the top ten carry about 26%. The material sequenced was blood. Receptors were obtained from a young woman with Graves' hyperthyroidism.

This clonotype has a count of ten or more. The chain employs TRBV11-2 and TRBJ2-3; tentatively, D is TRBD2 (5 bases). In germline, CDR1 is SGHAT, CDR2 FQNNGV. This CDR3 contains 14 residues. V was cut by 3 bases and J by 6 bases, with 13 bases left in between. CDR3 sequence reads: CASSLTGRDDTQYF. As DNA, the CDR3 is TGTGCCAGCAGCTTGACGGGAAGGGATGATACGCAGTATTTT.

The rearrangement links TRBV11-2 to TRBJ2-7; D possibly corresponds to TRBD1 (5 bases). Germline V gene data show CDR1 as SGHAT and CDR2 as FQNNGV. Trimming took off 5 bases at V and 0 bases at J, with 14 bases between the two ends. This CDR3 spans 15 amino acids. CDR3 sequence: CASSPTTANSYEQYF. Written as DNA, the CDR3 is TGTGCCAGCAGCCCGACGACAGCTAACTCCTACGAGCAGTACTTC. Together with reference TRBV11-2 and TRBJ2-7, the CDR3 gives the full variable domain: EAGVAQSPRYKIIEKRQSVAFWCNPISGHATLYWYQQILGQGPKLLIQFQNNGVVDDSQLPKDRFSAERLKGVDSTLKIQPAKLEDSAVYLCASSPTTANSYEQYFGPGTRLTVT.

This clonotype was observed a single time. The chain carries TRBV12-5 and TRBJ2-1; TRBD1 matches 7 bases. There are 13 residues in the CDR3. The germline V gene encodes CDR1 LGHNT and CDR2 FRNRAP. J lost 8 bases, V lost 4 bases, and 5 bases had no gene match. CDR3 residues: CASGSSQGDEQFF. CDR3 coding DNA: TGTGCTAGTGGTTCATCCCAGGGGGATGAGCAGTTCTTC.

This clonotype appeared many times. This chain joins TRBV2 and TRBJ1-2; possible D gene TRBD1, 5 bases. V was clipped by 8 bases and J by 4 bases, with 14 bases between them. The germline CDR1 and CDR2 sequences are SNHLY and FYNNEI. This CDR3 is built from 13 residues. This chain's CDR3 is CASGGVSFYGYTF. As DNA, the CDR3 is TGTGCCAGCGGGGGTGTAAGCTTCTATGGCTACACCTTC.

J is TRBJ1-2 and V is TRBV7-2; D might be TRBD1 (5 bases). Germline V gene data show CDR1 as SGHTA and CDR2 as FQGNSA. The CDR3 contains 15 residues. V lost 4 bases, J lost 0 bases, and 12 bases lay in between. The CDR3 DNA follows: TGTGCCAGCAGCTCGGGACGGAATTCTAACTATGGCTACACCTTC. It codes for CASSSGRNSNYGYTF.

This clonotype was seen at least ten times. This rearrangement joins TRBV12-3 or TRBV12-4 to TRBJ2-4; D is possibly TRBD1 (6 bases). This CDR3 is 14 amino acids long. Trimming pared 5 bases from V and 6 bases from J, leaving 14 bases between. Here the CDR3 reads CASSVRGSINIQYF. The DNA for the CDR3 is TGTGCCAGCAGTGTGAGGGGGAGCATAAACATTCAGTACTTC.

The chain couples TRBV7-9 to TRBJ1-1; TRBD1 matches at 8 bases. J gave up 0 bases and V 5 bases, and 5 bases lay outside the gene matches. From germline, CDR1 is SEHNR and CDR2 FQNEAQ (reference sequence). The CDR3 has 15 residues. The CDR3 region has the DNA TGTGCCAGCAGCGAAGGACAGGGTATGAACACTGAAGCTTTCTTT. Residues: CASSEGQGMNTEAFF.

This clonotype showed up many times. The genes are TRBV6-1 and TRBJ1-1; no clear D. Germline CDR1 MNHNS, CDR2 SASEGT. The germline V and J ends were trimmed by 0 bases and 6 bases, with 14 bases remaining between them. This CDR3 has 15 amino acids. The DNA of the CDR3 is TGTGCCAGCAGTGAAGCACGCAGGTTGGGTTCTGAAGCTTTCTTT. Protein sequence: CASSEARRLGSEAFF.

This clonotype was recorded many times. The chain combines TRBV2 with TRBJ2-2; 14 nucleotides agree with TRBD2. CDR3 length: 17 residues. Germline trimming cut 5 bases from V and 5 bases from J; bases unmatched to any gene: 7. The germline V gene has CDR1 SNHLY and CDR2 FYNNEI. The CDR3 DNA reads as TGTGCCAGCAGTCTACCGACTAGCGGGAGGGAAACCGGGGAGCTGTTTTTT. Translating gives CASSLPTSGRETGELFF.

V and J are TRBV7-9 and TRBJ1-2; no reliable D call. Germline CDR1 reads SEHNR; CDR2 reads FQNEAQ (reference sequence). Trimming cost V 1 base and J 2 bases, with 11 bases left between them. The CDR3 runs 15 residues. In DNA form, the CDR3 reads TGTGCCAGCAGCTTAGACGGGCCATCCAACTATGGCTACACCTTC. Its translation is CASSLDGPSNYGYTF.

Worth noting for this clonotype: Since a much larger clone is just one base distant, this may be a read error. The chain combines TRBV6-1 with TRBJ2-2; 7 nucleotides align to TRBD2. Germline-derived CDR1 and CDR2 are MNHNS and SASEGT. The CDR3 covers 15 residues. The CDR3 reads CASSEGGRETGDLFF. The CDR3 DNA sequence: TGTGCCAGCAGTGAAGGCGGGAGAGAGACCGGGGACCTGTTTTTT.

Only a few counts were recorded for this clonotype. The chain has TRBV6-1 and TRBJ1-4, with D perhaps TRBD1 (5 bases). This CDR3 spans 14 amino acids. Trimming removed 6 bases from V and 3 bases from J, with 11 bases in between. CDR1 is MNHNS, CDR2 SASEGT, per germline. The CDR3 nucleotides are TGTGCCAGCAGCCTGGGGGTGCCTAATGAAAAACTGTTTTTT. Translated: CASSLGVPNEKLFF.

This chain connects TRBV5-1 to TRBJ1-1; D not certain. Trimming cost V 4 bases and J 1 base, with 11 bases left between them. The germline gives CDR1 SGHRS, CDR2 YFSETQ. The CDR3 runs 14 residues. CDR3 bases: TGCGCCAGCAGCCTGGATGGTAGGAACACTGAAGCTTTCTTT. This gives the protein CASSLDGRNTEAFF.

In DNA form, the CDR3 reads TGTGCCAGTAGTATGGGGGGTCGGACCGGGGAGCTGTTTTTT. Amino acid sequence: CASSMGGRTGELFF. The chain has TRBV19 and TRBJ2-2, with D possibly TRBD2 on 6 matching bases. Per germline, CDR1 LNHDA and CDR2 SQIVND (reference sequence). The CDR3 is made up of 14 amino acids. The V and J ends lost 3 bases and 5 bases respectively, with 10 bases between them.

There are many counts of this clonotype. This chain joins TRBV28 and TRBJ2-5; no definite D call. Per germline, CDR1 MDHEN and CDR2 SYDVKM. The CDR3 length is 14 residues. V dropped 6 bases and J dropped 2 bases, with 13 bases sitting between them. CDR3 in amino acids: CASSTSRWQETQYF. The CDR3 DNA reads TGTGCCAGCAGCACCTCCAGGTGGCAAGAGACCCAGTACTTC.

The count of this clonotype is one. A read error is possible here, since a much larger clone lies one base away. The gene calls are TRBV7-7 and TRBJ2-5; D is ambiguous. Germline V gene lookup returns CDR1 SSHAT and CDR2 FNYEAQ (reference sequence). The CDR3 contains 13 residues. The CDR3: CASSLGSSETRYF. DNA of the CDR3: TGTGCTAGCAGCTTAGGTTCTAGTGAGACCCGGTACTTC.

V and J are TRBV18 and TRBJ1-3, with D uncertain. V was clipped by 2 bases and J by 8 bases, with 4 bases between them. Germline V CDR1 and CDR2: KGHSH, LQKENI. CDR3 size: 11 residues. This chain's CDR3 is CASSPEDTIYF. In DNA, the CDR3 is TGTGCCAGCTCACCAGAGGACACCATATATTTT.

CDR3 sequence (DNA): TGCAGCGTTGAAGGGACCGGCGGGAGGGTGTACGAGCAGTACTTC. This encodes CSVEGTGGRVYEQYF. This rearrangement joins TRBV29-1 to TRBJ2-7; 9 nucleotides align to TRBD2. Germline CDR1 SQVTM, CDR2 ANQGSEA. V shed 1 base and J 4 bases; nucleotides not matched to a gene: 8. This CDR3 has 15 amino acids.

This clonotype has only a few counts. V usage is TRBV7-2 and J usage is TRBJ2-3; TRBD2 matches 7 bases. V gave up 3 bases and J gave up 10 bases; unmatched junction bases: 7. The V gene's germline CDR1 is SGHTA and CDR2 FQGNSA. This CDR3 contains 13 residues. This CDR3 is CASSFGRERAQYF. CDR3 coding DNA: TGTGCCAGCAGCTTCGGGCGGGAGAGGGCGCAGTATTTT.

The V and J genes are TRBV30 and TRBJ1-5; no reliable D call. Germline V gene sequence: CDR1 GTSNPN, CDR2 SVGIG (reference sequence). The CDR3 has 13 amino acids. Trimming removed 1 base from V and 6 bases from J, with 10 bases in between. CDR3 region: CAWSANSGQPQHF. In DNA form, the CDR3 reads TGTGCCTGGAGTGCAAACTCGGGTCAGCCCCAGCATTTT.

Comment on this clonotype: A much larger clone sits a single nucleotide away, making a read error possible. This sequence joins TRBV7-2 and TRBJ1-5; 8 bases are a match to TRBD1. CDR3 length equals 15 residues. With 5 bases clipped from V and 10 bases from J, the junction kept 13 bases outside the gene matches. From germline, CDR1 is SGHTA and CDR2 FQGNSA. The CDR3 DNA reads TGTGCCAGCAGCCAGGCTTCGACAGGGGCCTCACCCCAGCATTTT. It translates to CASSQASTGASPQHF.